This TCR beta chain was captured in a study of low-dose radiotherapy and immunotherapy resistance in tumors. Looked up from germline, CDR1 is SEHNR and CDR2 is FQNEAQ (reference sequence). V was shortened by 5 bases and J by 0 bases, with 16 bases between the two germline ends. CDR3 length: 17 amino acids. Specified time point: before trial treatment. This clonotype was seen more than once but under ten times. PCR amplification of the TCRs was performed with Phusion for 20 PCR cycles, and it relied on a constant-region primer together with a V-primer adapter. Each CDR3 protein is one row after TCRdb ran MiXCR on the reads. The profile covers about 46,000 distinct CDR3 sequences, with roughly 10% appearing a single time and 6.2% taken by the ten largest.

The source material was PBMCs, sampled before treatment. The V gene is TRBV7-9, the J gene TRBJ2-2, with D perhaps TRBD1 or TRBD2 (5 bases each). This receptor was identified in a female donor with ovarian cancer. CDR3 DNA sequence: TGTGCCAGCAGCCTCCCGGGACCCAAAGCGAACACCGGGGAGCTGTTTTTT. This gives the protein CASSLPGPKANTGELFF.